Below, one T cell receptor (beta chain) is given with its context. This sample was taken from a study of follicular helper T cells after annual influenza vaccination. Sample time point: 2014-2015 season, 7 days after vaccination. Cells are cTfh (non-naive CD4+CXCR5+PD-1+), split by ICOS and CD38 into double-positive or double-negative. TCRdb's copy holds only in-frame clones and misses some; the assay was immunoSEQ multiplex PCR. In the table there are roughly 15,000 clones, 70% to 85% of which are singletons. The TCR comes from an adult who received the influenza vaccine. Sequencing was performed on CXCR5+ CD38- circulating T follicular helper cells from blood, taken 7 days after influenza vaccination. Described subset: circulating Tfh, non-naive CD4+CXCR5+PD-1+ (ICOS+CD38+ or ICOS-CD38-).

The CDR3 nucleotides are TGTGCCAGCAGGTCTATGGCCGCGGGATCCGGGGAGCTGTTTTTT. Encoded protein: CASRSMAAGSGELFF. The rearrangement links TRBV2 to TRBJ2-2, with D maybe TRBD2 (6 bases). Trimming cost V 6 bases and J 6 bases, with 17 bases left between them. Germline V lookup: CDR1 SNHLY, CDR2 FYNNEI. This CDR3 contains 15 residues. Variable domain in full (rest from reference TRBV2 and TRBJ2-2): EPEVTQTPSHQVTQMGQEVILRCVPISNHLYFYWYRQILGQKVEFLVSFYNNEISEKSEIFDDQFSVERPDGSNFTLKIRSTKLEDSAMYFCASRSMAAGSGELFFGEGSRLTVL.